The present T cell receptor (beta chain) was sequenced within a study of cytotoxic CD8 clonotypes in ibrutinib-treated CLL. General study results and limits: The study found public clonotypes uncommon, contracting or stable on treatment. The times at which samples were taken varied between sustained-remission and progressing patients. Upon ibrutinib response clonality rose, and upon progression it fell back toward baseline.

TCRdb's copy holds only in-frame clones and misses some; the assay was immunoSEQ multiplex PCR. Among approximately 170,000 clones listed, about 88% were seen once. The germline V gene has CDR1 SGHTA and CDR2 FQGNSA. The CDR3 is 15 amino acids. Trimming took 0 bases from V and 11 from J; bases not matched to a gene: 3. Regarding this clone: The antigen remains undetermined.

The receptor's source is a human donor with chronic lymphocytic leukemia. The V call is TRBV7-2, the J call TRBJ2-1; 14 positions match TRBD2. Sequenced material: PBMCs, taken at disease progression, from a patient treated with ibrutinib. The CDR3 DNA is TGTGCCAGCAGCTTAGCAGGGACTAGCGGGGGCCAGCAGTTCTTC. This gives the protein CASSLAGTSGGQQFF. Based on the CDR3 plus reference TRBV7-2 and TRBJ2-1, the full variable domain is GAGVSQSPSNKVTEKGKDVELRCDPISGHTALYWYRQSLGQGLEFLIYFQGNSAPDKSGLPSDRFSAERTGGSVSTLTIQRTQQEDSAVYLCASSLAGTSGGQQFFGPGTRLTVL.